This passage covers 8 T cell receptor beta chains from one sample sequenced in a study of identical twins (dated by TCRdb to about 2016). Preparation of the library involved 5' RACE. Reads for this sample came from an Illumina HiSeq 2000. TCRdb trimmed public reads at Q25 via fastp, called clones via MiXCR and kept in-frame beta chains. Every distinct CDR3 protein forms one entry, paired with its most common genes and DNA. The sample table contains some 600,000 distinct CDR3 sequences; only one count was recorded for less than 9% of them. The ten largest clones add up to about 1.5% of the sample. Another study also made use of these data, one on yellow fever vaccine responses in identical twins.

Input material: PBMCs. Receptors were obtained from a woman aged 18-29 years in good health.

V and J are TRBV3-1 and TRBJ2-1; TRBD1 aligns across 8 bases. The ends lost 0 bases at V and 8 bases at J; junction bases unmatched: 6. Germline V CDR1 and CDR2: LGHDT, YNNKEL (reference sequence). CDR3 length equals 15 residues. This chain's CDR3 is CASSQDWDRQHEQFF. The CDR3 nucleotides read TGTGCCAGCAGCCAAGATTGGGACAGGCAACATGAGCAGTTCTTC.

This clonotype was found many times. The chain employs TRBV4-1 and TRBJ1-5, with unresolved D. From germline, CDR1 is MGHRA and CDR2 YSYEKL. CDR3 length: 15 residues. V was shortened by 1 base and J by 6 bases, with 13 bases between the two germline ends. The CDR3 DNA sequence: TGCGCCAGCAGCCAAGTAGGGATGCCTTCTCAGCCCCAGCATTTT. Its protein is CASSQVGMPSQPQHF.

This clonotype was detected ten times or more. The rearrangement uses TRBV28 and TRBJ2-1; the D gene is possibly TRBD2 (5 bases). The ends were cut back, 3 bases at V and 5 bases at J, with 29 bases in the middle. The germline V gene has CDR1 MDHEN and CDR2 SYDVKM. The CDR3 is 20 amino acids. The CDR3 sequence is CASSLPLGVKGIWTDNEQFF. The CDR3 DNA follows: TGTGCCAGCAGTTTGCCCCTCGGGGTCAAAGGCATATGGACGGACAATGAGCAGTTCTTC.

The chain combines TRBV7-2 with TRBJ2-3; D not certain. From germline, CDR1 is SGHTA and CDR2 FQGNSA. V was shortened by 1 base and J by 1 base, with 15 bases between the two germline ends. The CDR3 is made up of 17 amino acids. The DNA for the CDR3 is TGTGCCAGCAGCTTAGTCGGGCGGCAGCGAGGCACAGATACGCAGTATTTT. This codes for CASSLVGRQRGTDTQYF.

The chain links TRBV10-3 to TRBJ2-1; D gene ambiguous. Per the germline V gene, CDR1 is ENHRY and CDR2 is SYGVKD. This CDR3 is built from 16 residues. Trimming shortened V by 4 bases and J by 0 bases, and 13 bases separated the two germline ends. CDR3 residues: CAISAGYESSYNEQFF. CDR3 DNA: TGTGCCATCAGTGCGGGTTACGAGAGCTCCTACAATGAGCAGTTCTTC.

This clonotype was seen more than once but under ten times. The chain is built from TRBV5-1 and TRBJ1-4; the D gene is possibly TRBD1 (6 bases). This CDR3 is built from 15 residues. Trimming left V 4 bases short and J 6 bases short, with 16 bases between. Germline CDR1 SGHRS, CDR2 YFSETQ. CDR3 sequence: CASSPEGGRDEKLFF. The CDR3 coding sequence is TGCGCCAGCAGCCCGGAAGGGGGGCGGGATGAAAAACTGTTTTTT.

This clonotype was detected ten times or more. The chain links TRBV6-1 to TRBJ1-2, with 11 nucleotides matching TRBD1. There are 16 residues in the CDR3. Trimming at V came to 3 bases and at J to 4 bases, leaving 7 bases not matched to a gene. Germline assignment: CDR1 MNHNS and CDR2 SASEGT. The CDR3 loop reads CASSDRDRGASYGYTF. Here the CDR3 DNA reads TGTGCCAGCAGTGACCGGGACAGGGGGGCGTCCTATGGCTACACCTTC.

This clonotype was counted only a few times. The chain links TRBV20-1 to TRBJ2-3; D uncertain. Trimming shortened V by 5 bases and J by 0 bases, and 6 bases separated the two germline ends. There are 12 residues in the CDR3. Germline CDR1 DFQATT, CDR2 SNEGSKA (reference sequence). Here the CDR3 reads CSALGSTDTQYF. The CDR3 bases are TGCAGTGCTCTGGGAAGCACAGATACGCAGTATTTT.